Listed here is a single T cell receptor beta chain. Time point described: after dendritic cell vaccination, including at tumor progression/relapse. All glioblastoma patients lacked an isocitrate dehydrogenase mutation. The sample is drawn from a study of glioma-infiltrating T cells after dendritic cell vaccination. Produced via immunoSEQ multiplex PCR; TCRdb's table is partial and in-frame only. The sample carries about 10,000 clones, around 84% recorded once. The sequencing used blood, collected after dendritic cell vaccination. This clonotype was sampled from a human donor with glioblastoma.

The CDR3 sequence: CASRRGTGDEKLFF. The CDR3 nucleotides are TGCGCCAGCAGACGGGGGACAGGGGATGAAAAACTGTTTTTT. The rearrangement links TRBV5-1 to TRBJ1-4; TRBD1 matches at 10 bases. The J segment lost 6 bases and the V segment lost 5 bases, leaving 4 bases of the junction unmatched. This CDR3 has 14 amino acids. CDR1 is SGHRS, CDR2 YFSETQ, per germline.